This T cell receptor beta chain was captured by sequencing in a study of CD4 T cells in relation to SARS-CoV-2 and coronaviruses. Before the COVID-19 pandemic, during about 2011-2019, CD4+ T cells were taken from unexposed donors. CD4+ T cells were isolated from the cells after around 11 days of culture. TCRdb keeps only in-frame clones here, not all; method: immunoSEQ multiplex PCR. The sample contains some 19,000 clones, 75% to 85% of which appear only once. The CDR3 totals 14 residues. In germline, CDR1 is SGHRS, CDR2 YFSETQ. V dropped 1 base and J dropped 1 base, with 8 bases sitting between them. This clone was recorded a few times. Its antigen is not known.

This clonotype originated in a human donor in good health. The chain employs TRBV5-1 and TRBJ1-1; D ambiguous. Source material: CD4+ T cells from PBMCs, cultured in vitro. The CDR3 nucleotides are TGCGCCAGCAGCTTGTTGGCAACGAACACTGAAGCTTTCTTT. The encoded protein is CASSLLATNTEAFF.